The next 23 T cell receptor beta chains were all read from a single sample in a study of blood T cells in healthy people across ages. A second about 7 to 11 cycle PCR used barcoded and J-beta primers. TCRdb independently ran MiXCR on the 5' RACE reads; one entry per CDR3 protein. The table records over a million distinct CDR3 sequences, around 43% of them present only once. Specimen: blood. These receptor sequences come from a woman aged 55 to 70 in good health.

The CDR3 here is CASSFDGRKQYF. CDR3 coding DNA: TGTGCCAGCAGTTTTGACGGGAGAAAGCAGTACTTC. This chain connects TRBV27 to TRBJ2-5; the D gene is possibly TRBD2 (6 bases). The CDR3 length is 12 residues. The V end was cut by 3 bases, the J end by 11 bases, with 13 bases between. Germline assignment: CDR1 MNHEY and CDR2 SMNVEV (reference sequence).

This clonotype was counted between two and nine times. The rearrangement joins TRBV29-1 to TRBJ2-7; D is uncertain. Germline CDR1 and CDR2: SQVTM and ANQGSEA. Trimming pared 7 bases from V and 2 bases from J, leaving 12 bases between. The CDR3 runs to 12 residues. The CDR3 spells CSGLLPTYEQYF. CDR3 DNA sequence: TGCAGCGGACTTCTTCCAACCTACGAGCAGTACTTC.

V usage is TRBV28 and J usage is TRBJ1-1; 11 nucleotides line up with TRBD1. J was trimmed by 7 bases and V by 8 bases; bases with no gene match: 15. The CDR3 runs to 16 residues. Germline V gives CDR1 MDHEN, CDR2 SYDVKM. As DNA, the CDR3 is TGTGCCAGCGCCCGGACAGGGGGCCGGGAGGGGAATGAAGCTTTCTTT. It yields the protein CASARTGGREGNEAFF.

J is TRBJ1-1 and V is TRBV7-9; the D is unclear. Trimming removed 0 bases at V and 1 base at J, with 9 bases between. The germline V gene has CDR1 SEHNR and CDR2 FQNEAQ (reference sequence). The CDR3 extends over 15 amino acids. The CDR3 loop is CASSLAAGPNTEAFF. CDR3 in DNA: TGTGCCAGCAGCTTAGCAGCCGGACCGAACACTGAAGCTTTCTTT.

The V call is TRBV15, the J call TRBJ2-3; no reliable D call. Germline CDR1 LNHNV, CDR2 YYDKDF (reference sequence). The CDR3 is 16 residues long. V was shortened by 0 bases and J by 1 base, with 11 bases between the two germline ends. The chain's CDR3 is CATSRDPLGGTDTQYF. CDR3 DNA: TGTGCCACCAGCAGAGATCCTCTCGGCGGCACAGATACGCAGTATTTT.

This clonotype occurred a few times. This chain joins TRBV2 and TRBJ2-7; D unclear. Between the trimmed V and J ends, which lost 4 bases and 5 bases, there was a span of 6 bases. The CDR3 length is 11 residues. From germline, CDR1 is SNHLY and CDR2 FYNNEI. CDR3 protein: CASSGENEQYF. In nucleotides, the CDR3 is TGTGCCAGCAGTGGCGAGAACGAGCAGTACTTC.

In the case of this clonotype: This may come from a read error, since a much larger clone is one base off. J is TRBJ2-3 and V is TRBV15, with 7 bases aligning to TRBD2. The V segment lost 1 base and the J segment 5 bases; nucleotides outside the gene matches: 9. CDR3 length: 16 residues. CDR1 and CDR2 (germline): LNHNV, YYDKDF (reference sequence). Written as DNA, the CDR3 is TGTGCCACCAGCAGAGGTCTCAGGACTAGTATAGATACGCAGTATTTT. This encodes CATSRGLRTSIDTQYF.

The J gene is TRBJ2-5, the V gene TRBV3-1, with D perhaps TRBD1 (5 bases). From germline, CDR1 is LGHDT and CDR2 YNNKEL (reference sequence). The CDR3 spans 15 residues. V was pared by 0 bases and J by 5 bases, with 13 bases between. For the CDR3, the DNA is TGTGCCAGCAGCCAAGAAATAGGGGCGCGTGAGACCCAGTACTTC. It yields the protein CASSQEIGARETQYF.

V and J are TRBV4-1 and TRBJ2-2; D ambiguous. This CDR3 is built from 13 residues. With 4 bases removed from V and 6 bases from J, the gap between germline ends came to 9 bases. From germline, CDR1 is MGHRA and CDR2 YSYEKL. The CDR3 sequence is CASSPTKAGELFF. The CDR3 coding sequence is TGCGCCAGCAGCCCAACTAAGGCCGGGGAGCTGTTTTTT.

The J gene is TRBJ2-5, the V gene TRBV3-1; 10 bases map to TRBD2. The J call may be incorrect, as the DNA end agrees better with TRBJ2-7. Germline-derived CDR1 and CDR2 are LGHDT and YNNKEL (reference sequence). The CDR3 loop spans 15 amino acids. For the CDR3, the DNA is TGTGCCAGCAGCCAAGGAAGCGGGAGGGCGTACGAGCAGTACTTC. Its protein product is CASSQGSGRAYEQYF.

This chain joins TRBV11-3 and TRBJ2-1; tentative D call: TRBD2 (6 bases). Germline V gene sequence: CDR1 SGHNT, CDR2 YENEEA. The CDR3 extends over 14 amino acids. With 3 bases removed from V and 5 bases from J, the gap between germline ends came to 11 bases. CDR3 sequence (DNA): TGTGCCAGCAGCTTCCAACTAGCCCACAATGAGCAGTTCTTC. Translating it yields CASSFQLAHNEQFF.

The V and J genes are TRBV5-1 and TRBJ1-4, with a weak D call TRBD1 (6 bases). CDR1 SGHRS and CDR2 YFSETQ come from the germline V gene. Trimming cost V 4 bases and J 4 bases, with 11 bases left between them. This CDR3 is 14 amino acids long. CDR3 in DNA: TGCGCCAGCAGCCCACAGGGCGTTAATGAAAAACTGTTTTTT. Encoded protein: CASSPQGVNEKLFF.

The chain recombines TRBV20-1 with TRBJ2-3, with TRBD2 matching over 11 bases. Per the germline V gene, CDR1 is DFQATT and CDR2 is SNEGSKA (reference sequence). The CDR3 has 17 amino acids. The V and J ends lost 2 bases and 2 bases, in that order; junction bases with no gene match: 9. The CDR3 spells CSARSPGTSGFTDTQYF. For the CDR3, the DNA is TGCAGTGCTAGATCCCCCGGGACTAGCGGATTCACAGATACGCAGTATTTT.

Details on this clonotype: The junction shows a germline mismatch at one end, possibly a read error. The chain couples TRBV20-1 to TRBJ1-6; no reliable D call. Germline V gene data show CDR1 as DFQATT and CDR2 as SNEGSKA (reference sequence). The CDR3 covers 12 residues. The CDR3 spells CRASRVNSPLHF. The CDR3 DNA reads TGCAGGGCTAGTCGCGTAAATTCACCCCTCCACTTT.

This clonotype appeared a few times. The chain couples TRBV20-1 to TRBJ2-1; a possible D gene is TRBD1 (6 bases). The V and J ends lost 3 bases and 5 bases respectively, with 17 bases between them. The CDR3 length is 15 residues. CDR1 DFQATT and CDR2 SNEGSKA come from the germline V gene (reference sequence). The CDR3 spells CSARGPSRGNNEQFF. In DNA form, the CDR3 reads TGCAGTGCTAGGGGCCCGTCTAGGGGGAACAATGAGCAGTTCTTC.

This chain uses TRBV7-2 with TRBJ2-7; D remains unclear. Germline CDR1 SGHTA, CDR2 FQGNSA. V gave up 3 bases and J gave up 6 bases, with 15 bases separating them. This CDR3 has 14 residues. The CDR3 loop reads CASSFLLGRFEQYF. CDR3 bases: TGTGCCAGCAGCTTCCTCCTTGGACGTTTCGAGCAGTACTTC.

The rearrangement links TRBV6-6 to TRBJ2-7; 9 positions match TRBD2. V gave up 2 bases and J gave up 3 bases; unmatched junction bases: 5. Germline CDR1 and CDR2: MNHNY and SVGAGI (reference sequence). CDR3 size: 15 residues. This chain's CDR3 is CASSYGLAGYYEQYF. In DNA form, the CDR3 reads TGTGCCAGCAGTTACGGGCTAGCGGGATACTACGAGCAGTACTTC.

The chain joins TRBV20-1 to TRBJ2-6, with D uncertain. This CDR3 region has 12 residues. The germline V gene encodes CDR1 DFQATT and CDR2 SNEGSKA (reference sequence). The V end was cut by 8 bases, the J end by 0 bases, with 5 bases between. CDR3 region: CSTASGANVLTF. CDR3 nucleotides: TGCAGTACAGCCTCTGGGGCCAACGTCCTGACTTTC.

The sample holds a few counts of this clonotype. The chain links TRBV5-1 to TRBJ2-7; TRBD1 matches 7 bases. Per the germline V gene, CDR1 is SGHRS and CDR2 is YFSETQ. The CDR3 is 13 amino acids. The J segment lost 5 bases and the V segment lost 1 base, leaving 3 bases of the junction unmatched. Written as DNA, the CDR3 is TGCGCCAGCAGCTTGCTGACAGGGCACGAGCAGTACTTC. This gives the protein CASSLLTGHEQYF.

The gene calls are TRBV29-1 and TRBJ2-1; tentatively, D is TRBD1 or TRBD2 (5 bases each). CDR3 length: 15 residues. Trimming took 4 bases from V and 4 from J, leaving 17 bases between them. Looked up from germline, CDR1 is SQVTM and CDR2 is ANQGSEA. The CDR3 sequence: CSVGGSPGRYNEQFF. The CDR3 nucleotides read TGCAGCGTTGGGGGCTCCCCGGGACGATACAATGAGCAGTTCTTC.

This chain links TRBV5-6 with TRBJ2-5, with unresolved D. The V gene's germline CDR1 is SGHDT and CDR2 YYEEEE. The CDR3 loop spans 16 amino acids. The V and J ends lost 0 bases and 1 base respectively, with 13 bases between them. This CDR3 reads CASSLVLKQFQETQYF. CDR3 nucleotide sequence: TGTGCCAGCAGCTTGGTGCTTAAACAGTTCCAAGAGACCCAGTACTTC. The complete variable domain, with remaining parts taken from reference TRBV5-6 and TRBJ2-5, reads DAGVTQSPTHLIKTRGQQVTLRCSPKSGHDTVSWYQQALGQGPQFIFQYYEEEERQRGNFPDRFSGHQFPNYSSELNVNALLLGDSALYLCASSLVLKQFQETQYFGPGTRLLVL.

In its sample, this clonotype was seen a few times. The J gene is TRBJ1-4, the V gene TRBV11-2; no definite D call. CDR1 SGHAT and CDR2 FQNNGV come from the germline V gene. V lost 4 bases and J 11 bases, leaving 23 bases between the germline ends. The CDR3 spans 16 residues. The CDR3 loop is CASSSTPDKATGKLFF. CDR3 in DNA: TGTGCCAGCAGCTCCACTCCAGACAAGGCAACGGGGAAACTGTTTTTT.

The V and J genes are TRBV7-3 and TRBJ2-1; D is uncertain. The V gene lost 4 bases and the J gene lost 3 bases, with 13 bases spanning the gap. Germline V CDR1 and CDR2: SGHTA, FQGTGA. The CDR3 length is 15 residues. CDR3 region: CASSSSQLSYNEQFF. CDR3 nucleotide sequence: TGTGCCAGCAGCTCCAGCCAATTGAGCTACAATGAGCAGTTCTTC. Filled out from reference TRBV7-3 and TRBJ2-1, the complete variable domain reads GAGVSQTPSNKVTEKGKYVELRCDPISGHTALYWYRQSLGQGPEFLIYFQGTGAADDSGLPNDRFFAVRPEGSVSTLKIQRTERGDSAVYLCASSSSQLSYNEQFFGPGTRLTVL.